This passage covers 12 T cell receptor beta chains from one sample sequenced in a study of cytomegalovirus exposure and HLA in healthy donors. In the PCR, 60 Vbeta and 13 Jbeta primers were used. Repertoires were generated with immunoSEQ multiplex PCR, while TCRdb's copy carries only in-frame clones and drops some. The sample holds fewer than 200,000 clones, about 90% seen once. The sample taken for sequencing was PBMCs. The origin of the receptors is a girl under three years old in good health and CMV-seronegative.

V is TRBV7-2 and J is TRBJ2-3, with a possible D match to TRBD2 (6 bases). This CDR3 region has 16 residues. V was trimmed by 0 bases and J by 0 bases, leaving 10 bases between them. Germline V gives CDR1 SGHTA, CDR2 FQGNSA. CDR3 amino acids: CASSLAGTLSTDTQYF. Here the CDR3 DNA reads TGTGCCAGCAGCTTAGCCGGGACTCTTAGCACAGATACGCAGTATTTT. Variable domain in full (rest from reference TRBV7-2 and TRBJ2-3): GAGVSQSPSNKVTEKGKDVELRCDPISGHTALYWYRQSLGQGLEFLIYFQGNSAPDKSGLPSDRFSAERTGGSVSTLTIQRTQQEDSAVYLCASSLAGTLSTDTQYFGPGTRLTVL.

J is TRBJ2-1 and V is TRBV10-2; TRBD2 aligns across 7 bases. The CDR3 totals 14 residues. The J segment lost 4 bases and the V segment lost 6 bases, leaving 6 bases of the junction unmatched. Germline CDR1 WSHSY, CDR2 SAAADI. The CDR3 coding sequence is TGCGCCAGCAGCCCTGGACTAGTTTACAATGAGCAGTTCTTC. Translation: CASSPGLVYNEQFF.

The CDR3 DNA follows: TGCGCCAGCAGCCAAGCGGTGAGGGGGTATGGCTACACCTTC. Its protein product is CASSQAVRGYGYTF. V usage is TRBV5-1 and J usage is TRBJ1-2; possibly TRBD1 for D (6 bases). Trimming removed 4 bases from V and 5 bases from J, with 15 bases in between. CDR1 and CDR2 from the germline V gene are SGHRS and YFSETQ. The CDR3 covers 14 residues. The full variable domain, in which reference TRBV5-1 and TRBJ1-2 provide the parts outside the CDR3, is KAGVTQTPRYLIKTRGQQVTLSCSPISGHRSVSWYQQTPGQGLQFLFEYFSETQRNKGNFPGRFSGRQFSNSRSEMNVSTLELGDSALYLCASSQAVRGYGYTFGSGTRLTVV.

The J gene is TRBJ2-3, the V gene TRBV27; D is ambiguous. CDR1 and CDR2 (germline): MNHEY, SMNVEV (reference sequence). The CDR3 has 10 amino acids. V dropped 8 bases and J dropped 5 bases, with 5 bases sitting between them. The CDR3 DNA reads TGTGCCAGCGGGCGAGATACGCAGTATTTT. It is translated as CASGRDTQYF.

The CDR3 loop is CASSPDRGTGTDTQYF. The CDR3 bases are TGTGCCAGCAGCCCGGACAGGGGCACCGGAACAGATACGCAGTATTTT. The rearrangement uses TRBV7-9 and TRBJ2-3, with 9 bases matching TRBD1. The CDR3 has 16 residues. Per germline, CDR1 SEHNR and CDR2 FQNEAQ (reference sequence). V shed 5 bases, J shed 3 bases, and the junction held 9 bases outside the gene matches.

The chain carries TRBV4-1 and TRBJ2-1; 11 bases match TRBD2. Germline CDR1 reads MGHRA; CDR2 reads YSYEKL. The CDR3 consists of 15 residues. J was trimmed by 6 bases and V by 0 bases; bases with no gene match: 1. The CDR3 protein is CASSQEGTSGNEQFF. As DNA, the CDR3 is TGCGCCAGCAGCCAAGAGGGGACTAGCGGCAATGAGCAGTTCTTC.

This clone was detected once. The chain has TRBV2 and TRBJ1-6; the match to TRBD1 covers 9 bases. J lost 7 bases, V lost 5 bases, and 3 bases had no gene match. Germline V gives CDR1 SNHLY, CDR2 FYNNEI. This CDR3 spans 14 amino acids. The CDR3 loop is CASSRDRGNSPLHF. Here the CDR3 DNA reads TGTGCCAGCAGTCGAGACAGGGGGAATTCACCCCTCCACTTT. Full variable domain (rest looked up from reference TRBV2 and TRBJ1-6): EPEVTQTPSHQVTQMGQEVILRCVPISNHLYFYWYRQILGQKVEFLVSFYNNEISEKSEIFDDQFSVERPDGSNFTLKIRSTKLEDSAMYFCASSRDRGNSPLHFGNGTRLTVT.

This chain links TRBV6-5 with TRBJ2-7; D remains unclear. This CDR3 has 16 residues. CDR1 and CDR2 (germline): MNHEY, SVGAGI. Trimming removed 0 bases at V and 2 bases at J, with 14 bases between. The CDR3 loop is CASSYSSISRAYEQYF. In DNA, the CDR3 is TGTGCCAGCAGTTACTCGTCAATTTCAAGAGCCTACGAGCAGTACTTC.

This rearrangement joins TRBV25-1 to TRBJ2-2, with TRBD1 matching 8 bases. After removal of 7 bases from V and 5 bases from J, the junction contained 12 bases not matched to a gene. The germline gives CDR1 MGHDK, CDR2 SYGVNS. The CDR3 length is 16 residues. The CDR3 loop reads CASTPRVTGDTGELFF. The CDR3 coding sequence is TGTGCCAGCACTCCACGGGTGACAGGGGATACCGGGGAGCTGTTTTTT.

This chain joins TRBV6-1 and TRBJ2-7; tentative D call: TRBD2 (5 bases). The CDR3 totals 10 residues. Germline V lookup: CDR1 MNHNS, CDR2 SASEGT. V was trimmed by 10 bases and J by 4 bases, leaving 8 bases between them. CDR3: CAIEGYEQYF. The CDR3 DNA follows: TGTGCCATCGAGGGTTACGAGCAGTACTTC.

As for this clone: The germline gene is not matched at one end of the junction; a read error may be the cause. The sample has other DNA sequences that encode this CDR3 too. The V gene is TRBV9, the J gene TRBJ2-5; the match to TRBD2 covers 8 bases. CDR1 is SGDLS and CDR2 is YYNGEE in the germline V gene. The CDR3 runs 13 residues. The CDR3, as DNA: TGCGCCAGCAGCGTAGGCGGGGGGGAGACCCAGTACTTC. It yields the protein CASSVGGGETQYF.

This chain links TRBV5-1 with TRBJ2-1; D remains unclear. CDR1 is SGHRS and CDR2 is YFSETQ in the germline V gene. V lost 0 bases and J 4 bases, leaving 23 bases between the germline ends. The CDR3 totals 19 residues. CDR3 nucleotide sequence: TGCGCCAGCAGCTTGGTATTGCAGGCCTATCCCTTTAAATACAATGAGCAGTTCTTC. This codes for CASSLVLQAYPFKYNEQFF.